The present T cell receptor beta chain was sequenced within a study of Ad26.COV2.S vaccination and SARS-CoV-2 variants. Study-level background: Donor had been placed in the Ad26.COV2.S arm of the COV1001 trial. Once or twice, 56 days apart, Ad26.COV2.S was delivered intramuscularly.

With 3 bases removed from V and 6 bases from J, the gap between germline ends came to 17 bases. CDR3 size: 16 residues. CDR1 and CDR2 (germline): MNHEY, SMNVEV (reference sequence). Using immunoSEQ multiplex PCR, the repertoire was profiled, and TCRdb retains in-frame clones only, with some absent. Here the sample spans around 380,000 clones, approximately 86% being singletons. The treatment: 15 to 20 received Ad26.COV2.S at low or high dose, single or two shots; about 5 received placebo; per-sample allocation not given. Sampling took place 63 days after the first vaccine or placebo injection. The TCR was taken from a person aged 18-60 years who received the Ad26.COV2.S COVID-19 vaccine or a placebo. Sequenced here: peripheral blood, sampled in a trial of Ad26.COV2.S vaccine versus placebo. The genes are TRBV27 and TRBJ1-4; perhaps TRBD1 as D (5 bases). CDR3 DNA: TGTGCCAGCAGTTTCCTATCCCAGGGATCAGATGAAAAACTGTTTTTT. The encoded protein is CASSFLSQGSDEKLFF.